This T cell receptor beta chain was observed in a study of shared clonotypes between healthy human individuals. Remarks on this clone: Its antigen is unidentified.

Per the original data handling: Filtering differed because ImmunoSEQ produced junction-only sequences that carried no quality scores. Sequencing was performed with immunoSEQ multiplex PCR; in TCRdb, only in-frame clones are kept and a portion is missing. V, J and clone size are those of that table, while D and trimming were read from the DNA. The data hold about 2.4 million clones, with more than 85% observed a single time. V lost 0 bases and J lost 10, with 10 bases in between. Germline-derived CDR1 and CDR2 are MNHEY and SMNVEV (reference sequence). This CDR3 has 14 residues. General study findings and limits: Represented diversity (both genetic and exposure-history) was limited by the small number of donors. Naive CD4 clonotypes were shared across several donors at 4% to 5%.

The sample was naive CD4+ T cells from PBMCs. Subset given: CD45RA+ positively selected. The receptor comes from a man aged 18 to 30 in good health. Some clones in this sample may be carry-over from other donors' samples. J is TRBJ1-6 and V is TRBV27; D uncertain. The CDR3 nucleotides read TGTGCCAGCAGTTTATCGAGCGCGGTCTCACCCCTCCACTTT. This codes for CASSLSSAVSPLHF.